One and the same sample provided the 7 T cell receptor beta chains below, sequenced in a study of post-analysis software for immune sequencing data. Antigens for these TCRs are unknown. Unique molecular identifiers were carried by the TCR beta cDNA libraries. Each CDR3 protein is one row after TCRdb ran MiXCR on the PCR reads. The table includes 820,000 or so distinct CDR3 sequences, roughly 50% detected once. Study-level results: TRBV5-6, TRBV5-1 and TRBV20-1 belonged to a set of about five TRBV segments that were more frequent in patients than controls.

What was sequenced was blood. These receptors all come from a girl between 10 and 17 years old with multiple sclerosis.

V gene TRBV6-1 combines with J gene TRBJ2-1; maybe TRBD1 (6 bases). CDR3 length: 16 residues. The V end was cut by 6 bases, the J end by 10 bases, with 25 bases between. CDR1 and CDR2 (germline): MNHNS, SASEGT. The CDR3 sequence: CASSVEQGHLGYEQFF. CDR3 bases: TGTGCCAGCAGCGTAGAACAGGGACATCTGGGCTACGAGCAGTTCTTC.

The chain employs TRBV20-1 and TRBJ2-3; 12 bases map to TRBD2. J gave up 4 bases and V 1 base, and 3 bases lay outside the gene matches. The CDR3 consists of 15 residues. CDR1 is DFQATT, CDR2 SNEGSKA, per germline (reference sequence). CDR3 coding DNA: TGCAGTGCTAGAGCCGGGACTAGCGGGTCAGATACGCAGTATTTT. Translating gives CSARAGTSGSDTQYF.

The CDR3 DNA reads TGTGCCAGCAGACCACTAGCGGTCAATGAGCAGTTCTTC. This gives the protein CASRPLAVNEQFF. The chain is built from TRBV9 and TRBJ2-1; TRBD2 matches 8 bases. This CDR3 is built from 13 residues. Germline V lookup: CDR1 SGDLS, CDR2 YYNGEE. The V gene end was trimmed by 5 bases and the J gene end by 6 bases; junction bases not matched to a gene: 4.

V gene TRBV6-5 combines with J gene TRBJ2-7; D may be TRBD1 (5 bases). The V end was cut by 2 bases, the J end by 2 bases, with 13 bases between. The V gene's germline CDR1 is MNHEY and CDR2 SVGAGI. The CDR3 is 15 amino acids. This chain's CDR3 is CASSYGGALAYEQYF. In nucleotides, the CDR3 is TGTGCCAGCAGTTACGGTGGGGCTTTAGCCTACGAGCAGTACTTC.

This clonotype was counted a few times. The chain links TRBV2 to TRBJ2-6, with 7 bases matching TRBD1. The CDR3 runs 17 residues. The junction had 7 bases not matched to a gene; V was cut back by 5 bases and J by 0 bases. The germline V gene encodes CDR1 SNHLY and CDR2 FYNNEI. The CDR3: CASSRAGGNSGANVLTF. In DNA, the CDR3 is TGTGCCAGCAGTAGGGCAGGGGGAAACTCTGGGGCCAACGTCCTGACTTTC.

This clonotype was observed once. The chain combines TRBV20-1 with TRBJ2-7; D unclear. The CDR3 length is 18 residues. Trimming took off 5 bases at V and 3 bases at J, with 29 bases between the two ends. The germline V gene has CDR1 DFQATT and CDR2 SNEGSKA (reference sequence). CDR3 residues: CSAVNRLGSSRSFYEQYF. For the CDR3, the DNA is TGCAGTGCTGTTAATCGCCTTGGCAGCTCGAGGTCCTTCTACGAGCAGTACTTC.

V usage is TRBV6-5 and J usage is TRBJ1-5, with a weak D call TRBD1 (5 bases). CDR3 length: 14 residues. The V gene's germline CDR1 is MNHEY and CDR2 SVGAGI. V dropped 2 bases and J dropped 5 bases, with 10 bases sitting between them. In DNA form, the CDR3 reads TGTGCCAGCAGTTACGTAGGGGCGCATCAGCCCCAGCATTTT. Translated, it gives CASSYVGAHQPQHF.